The 27 T cell receptor beta chains listed next were all sequenced from one sample in a study of post-analysis software for immune sequencing data. Unique molecular identifiers tagged the TCR beta cDNA libraries. TCRdb itself ran the PCR reads through MiXCR, one entry per CDR3 protein. The sample includes roughly 410,000 distinct CDR3 sequences, around 37% of them seen just once. The study, taken as a whole, reports: The five TRBV segments detected at higher frequency in patients than in controls included TRBV5-6, TRBV5-1 and TRBV20-1.

Their target antigens are unknown. The sample comprised blood. The receptors here all came from a girl aged 5-17 years with multiple sclerosis.

With regard to this clonotype: An end of the junction differs from the germline gene, which may be a read error. This chain links TRBV20-1 with TRBJ2-3; the match to TRBD2 covers 13 bases. The CDR3 covers 15 residues. CDR1 DFQATT and CDR2 SNEGSKA come from the germline V gene (reference sequence). The CDR3 DNA reads TGCAGTGCCAGAGCACTAGCGGGGGGGTGGGATACGCAGTATTTT. This sequence encodes CSARALAGGWDTQYF.

This chain connects TRBV15 to TRBJ1-5; no clear D gene. CDR3 length: 15 amino acids. V lost 6 bases and J lost 0, with 12 bases in between. From germline, CDR1 is LNHNV and CDR2 YYDKDF (reference sequence). CDR3 in DNA: TGTGCCACCAGTCACCAGGTAAATAGCAATCAGCCCCAGCATTTT. Translated, it gives CATSHQVNSNQPQHF.

The CDR3 nucleotides are TGTGCCGTAAAAAGTATCACAGATACGCAGTATTTT. Translation: CAVKSITDTQYF. The chain combines TRBV27 with TRBJ2-3; D gene ambiguous. The CDR3 has 12 amino acids. Trimming left V 11 bases short and J 2 bases short, with 11 bases between. Germline V gives CDR1 MNHEY, CDR2 SMNVEV (reference sequence).

The table lists this clonotype with a few counts. The chain carries TRBV6-1 and TRBJ2-3; a possible D gene is TRBD2 (5 bases). Germline V CDR1 and CDR2: MNHNS, SASEGT. V was shortened by 7 bases and J by 6 bases, with 20 bases between the two germline ends. The CDR3 is 15 amino acids. This CDR3 reads CASKLLRALTDTQYF. CDR3 DNA sequence: TGTGCCAGCAAACTTTTGCGGGCACTCACGGATACGCAGTATTTT.

This chain joins TRBV20-1 and TRBJ2-1, with TRBD2 identical over 9 bases. The CDR3 covers 14 residues. Germline V gene data show CDR1 as DFQATT and CDR2 as SNEGSKA (reference sequence). V gave up 5 bases and J gave up 7 bases; unmatched junction bases: 9. The CDR3 DNA reads TGCAGTGCTTACTCACTAGCGGGCACTAATGAGCAGTTCTTC. It yields the protein CSAYSLAGTNEQFF.

CDR3 amino acids: CASRTANTEAFF. The DNA of the CDR3 is TGTGCCAGCAGGACAGCGAACACTGAAGCTTTCTTT. The J gene is TRBJ1-1, the V gene TRBV7-9; tentatively, D is TRBD1 (5 bases). The germline V gene has CDR1 SEHNR and CDR2 FQNEAQ (reference sequence). Trimming removed 6 bases at V and 1 base at J, with 6 bases between. The CDR3 extends over 12 amino acids.

This chain uses TRBV5-1 with TRBJ2-1, with D hard to call. Germline loops: CDR1 SGHRS, CDR2 YFSETQ. CDR3 length equals 15 residues. Trimming took 4 bases from V and 0 from J, leaving 11 bases between them. The CDR3 here is CASSPPSSSYNEQFF. The CDR3 region has the DNA TGCGCCAGCAGCCCACCCAGTAGCTCCTACAATGAGCAGTTCTTC.

This clonotype was seen only a few times. The chain uses TRBV9 and TRBJ2-5; the D call may be TRBD1 or TRBD2 (5 bases each). V was cut by 3 bases and J by 11 bases, with 14 bases left in between. Germline CDR1 SGDLS, CDR2 YYNGEE. This CDR3 is 12 amino acids long. The CDR3 sequence is CASSGSTREQYF. The CDR3 nucleotides are TGTGCCAGCAGCGGATCGACCAGGGAGCAGTACTTC. The full variable domain, its missing parts supplied by reference TRBV9 and TRBJ2-5, is DSGVTQTPKHLITATGQRVTLRCSPRSGDLSVYWYQQSLDQGLQFLIQYYNGEERAKGNILERFSAQQFPDLHSELNLSSLELGDSALYFCASSGSTREQYFGPGTRLLVL.

This chain uses TRBV20-1 with TRBJ2-3, with TRBD2 matching 8 bases. The length of the CDR3 is 14 residues. Germline V gives CDR1 DFQATT, CDR2 SNEGSKA (reference sequence). The J segment lost 3 bases and the V segment lost 2 bases, leaving 4 bases of the junction unmatched. The CDR3 DNA follows: TGCAGTGCTAGAATAGCGGGGACGACAGATACGCAGTATTTT. Amino acids: CSARIAGTTDTQYF.

This sequence joins TRBV5-8 and TRBJ2-5; 7 bases fit TRBD1. J gave up 2 bases and V 4 bases, and 5 bases lay outside the gene matches. This CDR3 is 14 amino acids long. The V gene's germline CDR1 is SGHTS and CDR2 YDEGEE. CDR3: CASSPGTVQETQYF. In DNA form, the CDR3 reads TGTGCCAGCAGCCCCGGGACAGTTCAAGAGACCCAGTACTTC.

The chain uses TRBV7-2 and TRBJ2-7; D is perhaps TRBD1 (6 bases). The ends were cut back, 1 base at V and 1 base at J, with 11 bases in the middle. CDR1 and CDR2 from the germline V gene are SGHTA and FQGNSA. There are 15 residues in the CDR3. The CDR3 protein is CASSLEGRGSYEQYF. As DNA, the CDR3 is TGTGCCAGCAGCTTAGAGGGCAGGGGATCCTACGAGCAGTACTTC.

This clonotype has just a few counts. The chain combines TRBV10-2 with TRBJ2-2; no clear D. Trimming stripped 7 bases from V and 3 bases from J, with 6 bases between. This CDR3 is built from 12 residues. The germline gives CDR1 WSHSY, CDR2 SAAADI. The CDR3 is CASTADTGELFF. DNA for the CDR3: TGCGCCAGCACCGCCGACACCGGGGAGCTGTTTTTT.

This clonotype turned up a few times. DNA of the CDR3: TGTGCCAGCAGTTACGCTGGCCGGAACACCGGGGAGCTGTTTTTT. As protein: CASSYAGRNTGELFF. V and J are TRBV12-3 or TRBV12-4 and TRBJ2-2; D unresolved. V shed 4 bases and J shed 1 base, with 10 bases lying between them. The CDR3 is made up of 15 amino acids.

This clonotype was recorded a few times. An end of the junction differs from the germline gene, which may be a read error. The chain recombines TRBV7-2 with TRBJ2-3; D perhaps matches TRBD2 (6 bases). CDR3 length: 15 residues. Looked up from germline, CDR1 is SGHTA and CDR2 is FQGNSA. The CDR3, as DNA: TGTGCCAGCAGATTAGGGACTGGGAGCACAGATACGCAGTATTTT. Translated, it gives CASRLGTGSTDTQYF.

This clonotype has a handful of counts. This chain uses TRBV6-5 with TRBJ1-6; 9 nucleotides agree with TRBD1. CDR3 length: 15 residues. Germline V gives CDR1 MNHEY, CDR2 SVGAGI. With 4 bases clipped from V and 10 bases from J, the junction kept 8 bases outside the gene matches. The CDR3 nucleotides read TGTGCCAGCAGTTCCGGACAGGGGATAGGGTCACCCCTCCACTTT. It is translated as CASSSGQGIGSPLHF.

The gene calls are TRBV7-2 and TRBJ1-6, with D maybe TRBD1 (6 bases). Between the trimmed V and J ends, which lost 2 bases and 10 bases, there was a span of 12 bases. This CDR3 contains 14 residues. CDR1 and CDR2 (germline): SGHTA, FQGNSA. The CDR3 bases are TGTGCCAGCAGCTTAAGTAACAGGGCATCACCCCTCCACTTT. It specifies CASSLSNRASPLHF.

This sequence joins TRBV19 and TRBJ2-4, with 14 bases identical to TRBD2. The J segment lost 5 bases and the V segment lost 7 bases, leaving 7 bases of the junction unmatched. The CDR3 has 16 amino acids. Germline V gene data show CDR1 as LNHDA and CDR2 as SQIVND (reference sequence). DNA for the CDR3: TGTGCCAGTACCGCAAAGACTAGCGGGGGGGAAAACATTCAGTACTTC. Its protein is CASTAKTSGGENIQYF.

This clonotype has a single count. CDR3 amino acids: CASSHGGDNEKLFF. The CDR3 coding sequence is TGTGCCAGCTCACACGGGGGGGATAATGAAAAACTGTTTTTT. V gene TRBV7-2 combines with J gene TRBJ1-4; D possibly corresponds to TRBD1 (5 bases). The CDR3 has 14 amino acids. V was cut by 8 bases and J by 4 bases, with 14 bases left in between. The germline CDR1 and CDR2 sequences are SGHTA and FQGNSA.

This clonotype was observed a few times. The chain has TRBV2 and TRBJ2-1; the D gene is possibly TRBD1 (5 bases). Trimming pared 5 bases from V and 8 bases from J, leaving 10 bases between. Germline-derived CDR1 and CDR2 are SNHLY and FYNNEI. There are 12 residues in the CDR3. This CDR3 is CASSTGIHEQFF. Here the CDR3 DNA reads TGTGCCAGCAGTACAGGAATCCATGAGCAGTTCTTC.

This chain joins TRBV12-3 or TRBV12-4 and TRBJ2-7; the D is unclear. CDR3 length equals 12 residues. V lost 5 bases and J 3 bases, leaving 8 bases between the germline ends. The CDR3 nucleotides read TGTGCCAGCAGTCCGGAGTTCTACGAGCAGTACTTC. This encodes CASSPEFYEQYF.

The gene calls are TRBV7-9 and TRBJ2-5; either TRBD1 or TRBD2 may fit D (7 bases each). This CDR3 is built from 14 residues. Germline V gene data show CDR1 as SEHNR and CDR2 as FQNEAQ (reference sequence). Trimming cost V 6 bases and J 11 bases, with 22 bases left between them. The CDR3 DNA follows: TGTGCCAGCAGTTTTGTCCAGGGGGGGTACAAGCAGTACTTC. Amino acid sequence: CASSFVQGGYKQYF. Full variable domain (rest looked up from reference TRBV7-9 and TRBJ2-5): DTGVSQNPRHKITKRGQNVTFRCDPISEHNRLYWYRQTLGQGPEFLTYFQNEAQLEKSRLLSDRFSAERPKGSFSTLEIQRTEQGDSAMYLCASSFVQGGYKQYFGPGTRLLVL.

The chain recombines TRBV29-1 with TRBJ2-1, with 9 bases matching TRBD1. The CDR3 has 15 amino acids. The V gene end was trimmed by 6 bases and the J gene end by 7 bases; junction bases not matched to a gene: 13. Looked up from germline, CDR1 is SQVTM and CDR2 is ANQGSEA. CDR3 loop: CSVAARDRVRNEQFF. CDR3 nucleotides: TGCAGCGTCGCGGCCCGGGACAGGGTTAGGAATGAGCAGTTCTTC.

This clonotype was counted only a few times. The CDR3 nucleotides read TGTGCCAGCAGCCTCCCCGGTACAGCGAACACTGAAGCTTTCTTT. Translation gives CASSLPGTANTEAFF. The gene calls are TRBV7-9 and TRBJ1-1; unclear D gene. The CDR3 runs 15 residues. Germline V CDR1 and CDR2: SEHNR, FQNEAQ (reference sequence). V shed 5 bases and J shed 1 base, with 14 bases lying between them.

The chain couples TRBV20-1 to TRBJ1-2; 7 positions agree with TRBD1. The CDR3 is 14 amino acids. CDR1 is DFQATT and CDR2 is SNEGSKA in the germline V gene (reference sequence). With V trimmed by 0 bases and J by 10 bases, 11 bases remained unmatched. CDR3 amino acids: CSARDKTGPIVYTF. The CDR3 coding sequence is TGCAGTGCTAGAGATAAGACAGGGCCGATCGTCTACACCTTC.

This clonotype was counted many times. The gene calls are TRBV15 and TRBJ1-4; TRBD1 matches at 9 bases. CDR1 LNHNV and CDR2 YYDKDF come from the germline V gene (reference sequence). After removal of 2 bases from V and 5 bases from J, the junction contained 3 bases not matched to a gene. This CDR3 region has 15 residues. CDR3 residues: CATSRNRGLNEKLFF. The CDR3 DNA reads as TGTGCCACCAGCAGAAACAGGGGGCTGAATGAAAAACTGTTTTTT. The complete variable domain, with remaining parts taken from reference TRBV15 and TRBJ1-4, reads DAMVIQNPRYQVTQFGKPVTLSCSQTLNHNVMYWYQQKSSQAPKLLFHYYDKDFNNEADTPDNFQSRRPNTSFCFLDIRSPGLGDTAMYLCATSRNRGLNEKLFFGSGTQLSVL.

The genes are TRBV7-2 and TRBJ2-1, with TRBD1 matching 12 bases. This CDR3 has 20 residues. CDR1 SGHTA and CDR2 FQGNSA come from the germline V gene. V gave up 3 bases and J gave up 0 bases; unmatched junction bases: 12. The CDR3 reads CASSFPGGQGAYRSYNEQFF. In DNA, the CDR3 is TGTGCCAGCAGCTTCCCGGGGGGACAGGGGGCTTATCGCTCCTACAATGAGCAGTTCTTC.

The chain has TRBV29-1 and TRBJ1-4, with D uncertain. V lost 6 bases, J lost 5 bases, and 10 bases lay in between. The CDR3 extends over 12 amino acids. Germline CDR1 reads SQVTM; CDR2 reads ANQGSEA. The CDR3 nucleotides are TGCAGCGTCGTTACAGCGAATGAAAAACTGTTTTTT. As protein: CSVVTANEKLFF.